The entry below describes one T cell receptor beta chain. A much more abundant neighbour one base away suggests this may be a read error. The source of the sample is a study of tumor and adjacent non-tumor tissue in lung cancer. CDR3 length: 15 amino acids. Germline V gene sequence: CDR1 LGHNA, CDR2 YNFKEQ. The template was RNA from unsorted bulk tissue. Distant lung tissue was collected more than 3 cm away from the tumor edge. A modified ARM-PCR protocol with three rounds of nested PCR amplified TCRbeta. TCRdb analysed the multiplex PCR reads with MiXCR anew, one entry per CDR3 protein. The data hold some 97,000 distinct CDR3 sequences, with approximately 65% observed a single time.

This TCR was recovered from a man aged 25 to 40 with non-small cell lung cancer. Material for sequencing was distant non-tumor lung tissue. This rearrangement joins TRBV4-2 to TRBJ1-4; D not resolved. In nucleotides, the CDR3 is TGTGTCAGCAGCCAAGATGTAAAGCCGCGCGAAAGACTGTTTTTT. Its protein product is CVSSQDVKPRERLFF.